These 27 T cell receptor beta chains were all obtained from the same sample, sequenced in a study of technical replicates of blood from a handful of donors. Libraries were prepared by immunoSEQ multiplex PCR; TCRdb keeps only in-frame clonotypes and omits some of them. The table has 55,000 to 80,000 clones, roughly 90% seen once. The sample taken for sequencing was PBMCs. All receptors derive from a human donor in good health. Some clones in this sample may be carry-over from other donors' samples.

A few counts support this clone. This chain uses TRBV6-1 with TRBJ2-5; 7 nucleotides line up with TRBD2. V lost 2 bases, J lost 3 bases, and 6 bases stayed unmatched. Germline V lookup: CDR1 MNHNS, CDR2 SASEGT. CDR3 length: 15 residues. In DNA, the CDR3 is TGTGCCAGCAGTGAACTGTGGCGGGGGAAAGAGACCCAGTACTTC. Its protein is CASSELWRGKETQYF.

V and J are TRBV6-5 and TRBJ1-1; 9 positions match TRBD1. In germline, CDR1 is MNHEY, CDR2 SVGAGI. The CDR3 runs 16 residues. V dropped 0 bases and J dropped 5; count of bases not matched to a gene: 7. For the CDR3, the DNA is TGTGCCAGCAGTTACTCGAAAGGGACAGGGCAAACTGAAGCTTTCTTT. The encoded protein is CASSYSKGTGQTEAFF.

The V and J genes are TRBV18 and TRBJ2-1; D perhaps matches TRBD1 (6 bases). Trimming shortened V by 3 bases and J by 10 bases, and 13 bases separated the two germline ends. There are 13 residues in the CDR3. Germline assignment: CDR1 KGHSH and CDR2 LQKENI. In DNA form, the CDR3 reads TGTGCCAGCTCACCGGGGGCGGCGGGCGAGCAGTTCTTC. Amino acids: CASSPGAAGEQFF.

The chain joins TRBV6-5 to TRBJ2-5, with TRBD2 as a possible D gene (6 bases). Germline values: CDR1 MNHEY, CDR2 SVGAGI. Trimming pared 5 bases from V and 7 bases from J, leaving 8 bases between. The CDR3 consists of 11 residues. The chain's CDR3 is CASSDGGTQYF. The CDR3 nucleotides are TGTGCCAGCAGTGACGGGGGGACCCAGTACTTC.

The sample holds one count of this clone. The rearrangement uses TRBV29-1 and TRBJ1-2; TRBD1 agrees at 9 bases. Trimming removed 4 bases from V and 0 bases from J; junction bases left unmatched: 0. CDR1 is SQVTM and CDR2 is ANQGSEA in the germline V gene. CDR3 length equals 13 residues. The CDR3 here is CSVGQGANYGYTF. Written as DNA, the CDR3 is TGCAGCGTTGGACAGGGGGCTAACTATGGCTACACCTTC.

The sample holds one count of this clone. The CDR3 region is CASSSIDNSPLHF. For the CDR3, the DNA is TGTGCCAGCTCCTCCATAGATAATTCACCCCTCCACTTT. The chain employs TRBV2 and TRBJ1-6; D gene uncertain. The length of the CDR3 is 13 residues. CDR1 is SNHLY and CDR2 is FYNNEI in the germline V gene. V shed 8 bases and J shed 5 bases, with 10 bases lying between them.

The chain employs TRBV7-9 and TRBJ2-1, with D possibly matching TRBD2 (6 bases). The V end lost 4 bases, the J end lost 0 bases, and 19 bases lay between the germline ends. CDR1 is SEHNR and CDR2 is FQNEAQ in the germline V gene (reference sequence). The CDR3 has 18 residues. This chain's CDR3 is CASSSTRVLGGSYNEQFF. The CDR3 region has the DNA TGTGCCAGCAGCTCAACCCGGGTTCTCGGGGGCTCCTACAATGAGCAGTTCTTC.

V gene TRBV11-1 combines with J gene TRBJ2-7; D unclear. CDR1 and CDR2 from the germline V gene are SGHAT and FQDESV (reference sequence). Trimming stripped 5 bases from V and 6 bases from J, with 17 bases between. The CDR3 loop spans 14 amino acids. This CDR3 reads CASSPRLNRAEQYF. Written as DNA, the CDR3 is TGTGCCAGCAGCCCCCGTCTTAACAGAGCCGAGCAGTACTTC. Drawing the rest from reference TRBV11-1 and TRBJ2-7, the complete variable domain is EAEVAQSPRYKITEKSQAVAFWCDPISGHATLYWYRQILGQGPELLVQFQDESVVDDSQLPKDRFSAERLKGVDSTLKIQPAELGDSAMYLCASSPRLNRAEQYFGPGTRLTVT.

The chain has TRBV6-1 and TRBJ1-2, with D tentatively TRBD1 (6 bases). Germline lookup yields CDR1 MNHNS and CDR2 SASEGT. The length of the CDR3 is 14 residues. Trimming shortened V by 3 bases and J by 4 bases, and 12 bases separated the two germline ends. CDR3 loop: CASSDQGLAYGYTF. The DNA of the CDR3 is TGTGCCAGCAGTGATCAGGGGCTGGCCTATGGCTACACCTTC.

The rearrangement joins TRBV6-6 to TRBJ2-3, with TRBD2 matching over 11 bases. Trimming removed 10 bases from V and 1 base from J; junction bases left unmatched: 10. The CDR3 covers 16 residues. From germline, CDR1 is MNHNY and CDR2 SVGAGI (reference sequence). The CDR3 DNA reads TGTGCCACCGTACTAGCGGGAGAAGAGGGCACAGATACGCAGTATTTT. Encoded protein: CATVLAGEEGTDTQYF.

This clone occurred once. The J gene is TRBJ2-5, the V gene TRBV5-6; 8 positions match TRBD2. V shed 0 bases, J shed 5 bases, and the junction held 6 bases outside the gene matches. The CDR3 runs 15 residues. Per germline, CDR1 SGHDT and CDR2 YYEEEE. CDR3 sequence (DNA): TGTGCCAGCAGCTTGGTCCCTAGCGGGTCGGAGACCCAGTACTTC. This sequence encodes CASSLVPSGSETQYF.

The CDR3 region is CASSLADGRGRPGEKLFF. DNA for the CDR3: TGCGCCAGCAGCTTGGCCGATGGCAGGGGGCGCCCGGGGGAAAAACTGTTTTTT. The rearrangement uses TRBV5-1 and TRBJ1-4; the match to TRBD1 covers 8 bases. CDR3 size: 18 residues. V dropped 0 bases and J dropped 8; count of bases not matched to a gene: 15. Germline values: CDR1 SGHRS, CDR2 YFSETQ.

CDR3 residues: CASSQGQRGNQPQHF. For the CDR3, the DNA is TGTGCCAGCAGCCAAGGACAGCGAGGCAATCAGCCCCAGCATTTT. The gene calls are TRBV4-2 and TRBJ1-5; D is perhaps TRBD1 (5 bases). Germline CDR1 is LGHNA and CDR2 is YNFKEQ. The CDR3 has 15 residues. V lost 1 base and J lost 2, with 9 bases in between.

This clone has more than one count but fewer than ten. This chain uses TRBV5-1 with TRBJ1-6, with D unclear. CDR3 length: 14 amino acids. Germline V CDR1 and CDR2: SGHRS, YFSETQ. V lost 4 bases to trimming and J lost 10 bases, with 15 bases between them. The CDR3, as DNA: TGCGCCAGCAGCCCTTCGGGAGGCTACTCACCCCTCCACTTT. This sequence encodes CASSPSGGYSPLHF.

J is TRBJ1-4 and V is TRBV9; D gene unclear. Trimming cost V 0 bases and J 8 bases, with 8 bases left between them. Looked up from germline, CDR1 is SGDLS and CDR2 is YYNGEE. The CDR3 contains 13 residues. The CDR3 loop is CASSVEEGEKLFF. The DNA of the CDR3 is TGTGCCAGCAGCGTAGAGGAGGGCGAAAAACTGTTTTTT.

The CDR3 sequence: CASRAGTGYYEQYF. The CDR3 DNA sequence: TGTGCCAGCAGAGCCGGGACAGGGTACTACGAGCAGTACTTC. This chain connects TRBV6-1 to TRBJ2-7; 9 bases are shared with TRBD1. CDR1 and CDR2 (germline): MNHNS, SASEGT. The CDR3 covers 14 residues. The V segment lost 6 bases and the J segment 3 bases; nucleotides outside the gene matches: 6.

This clone was counted only a few times. The chain employs TRBV5-4 and TRBJ2-3; no reliable D call. Germline lookup yields CDR1 SGHNT and CDR2 YYREEE (reference sequence). V dropped 1 base and J dropped 2 bases, with 5 bases sitting between them. CDR3 size: 13 residues. This chain's CDR3 is CASSLSDTDTQYF. In DNA, the CDR3 is TGTGCCAGCAGCTTGTCAGACACAGATACGCAGTATTTT.

This chain links TRBV7-9 with TRBJ2-5; D may be TRBD1 (5 bases). CDR1 and CDR2 (germline): SEHNR, FQNEAQ (reference sequence). The V end lost 4 bases, the J end lost 5 bases, and 11 bases lay between the germline ends. CDR3 length: 13 residues. The CDR3 nucleotides read TGTGCCAGCAGCTCTACAGGCCAGGAGACCCAGTACTTC. Protein product: CASSSTGQETQYF.

J is TRBJ2-7 and V is TRBV19; TRBD1 might be the D (6 bases). Germline V CDR1 and CDR2: LNHDA, SQIVND (reference sequence). V was cut by 7 bases and J by 0 bases, with 16 bases left in between. The CDR3 sequence is 15 residues long. CDR3: CASKEGQLSSYEQYF. CDR3 coding DNA: TGTGCCAGTAAAGAAGGACAGTTATCCTCCTACGAGCAGTACTTC. Combining the CDR3 with reference TRBV19 and TRBJ2-7 gives the whole variable domain DGGITQSPKYLFRKEGQNVTLSCEQNLNHDAMYWYRQDPGQGLRLIYYSQIVNDFQKGDIAEGYSVSREKKESFPLTVTSAQKNPTAFYLCASKEGQLSSYEQYFGPGTRLTVT.

This clone has only one observation. This chain joins TRBV7-2 and TRBJ2-2; no firm D call. This CDR3 has 15 residues. From germline, CDR1 is SGHTA and CDR2 FQGNSA. V lost 3 bases, J lost 1 base, and 9 bases lay in between. The CDR3 protein is CASSLERWNTGELFF. The DNA of the CDR3 is TGTGCCAGCAGCTTGGAGCGATGGAACACCGGGGAGCTGTTTTTT.

The V and J genes are TRBV2 and TRBJ1-5, with 7 bases fitting TRBD1. With V trimmed by 6 bases and J by 4 bases, 6 bases remained unmatched. Germline V gene sequence: CDR1 SNHLY, CDR2 FYNNEI. CDR3 size: 14 residues. The CDR3 DNA is TGTGCCAGCAGATCGGACAGGCTGAATCAGCCCCAGCATTTT. Its protein is CASRSDRLNQPQHF.

V usage is TRBV9 and J usage is TRBJ1-5; 7 nucleotides agree with TRBD1. The CDR3 covers 16 residues. The ends lost 0 bases at V and 4 bases at J; junction bases unmatched: 7. Germline CDR1 and CDR2: SGDLS and YYNGEE. The CDR3 loop reads CASSVGPTGTNQPQHF. CDR3 nucleotides: TGTGCCAGCAGCGTAGGGCCGACAGGGACGAATCAGCCCCAGCATTTT.

Note on this clone: One end of the junction fails to match germline, which may point to a read error. Written as DNA, the CDR3 is TGCCTAACAGGGGGTAACTATGGCTACACCTTC. Its translation is CLTGGNYGYTF. The chain carries TRBV25-1 and TRBJ1-2; 8 positions agree with TRBD1. This CDR3 comprises 11 residues. Per germline, CDR1 MGHDK and CDR2 SYGVNS.

This sequence joins TRBV2 and TRBJ1-3, with 9 bases fitting TRBD1. The CDR3 length is 18 residues. Germline V gene sequence: CDR1 SNHLY, CDR2 FYNNEI. V was pared by 6 bases and J by 0 bases, with 12 bases of the junction left unmatched. The CDR3 spells CASRAGTGISSSGNTIYF. For the CDR3, the DNA is TGTGCCAGCAGAGCCGGGACAGGGATTTCGAGCTCTGGAAACACCATATATTTT.

V is TRBV7-6 and J is TRBJ1-4; 8 bases agree with TRBD1. This CDR3 is built from 17 residues. V gave up 5 bases and J gave up 8 bases; unmatched junction bases: 16. CDR1 SGHVS and CDR2 FNYEAQ come from the germline V gene. The CDR3 here is CASSLSGGQGRREKLFF. As DNA, the CDR3 is TGTGCCAGCAGCCTCTCCGGCGGACAGGGACGAAGGGAAAAACTGTTTTTT.

The chain employs TRBV7-2 and TRBJ2-7; maybe TRBD2 (5 bases). The CDR3 runs 15 residues. Germline assignment: CDR1 SGHTA and CDR2 FQGNSA. V lost 1 base and J lost 2, with 12 bases in between. CDR3 DNA: TGTGCCAGCAGCTTAGATAGCGCCGGGCCCTACGAGCAGTACTTC. Translation gives CASSLDSAGPYEQYF.

J is TRBJ1-5 and V is TRBV7-9; no firm D call. V lost 1 base to trimming and J lost 6 bases, with 13 bases between them. CDR1 and CDR2 from the germline V gene are SEHNR and FQNEAQ (reference sequence). The CDR3 totals 15 residues. CDR3 sequence reads: CASSLGETRGQPQHF. The CDR3 region has the DNA TGTGCCAGCAGCTTAGGGGAGACTCGGGGTCAGCCCCAGCATTTT. Full variable domain (rest looked up from reference TRBV7-9 and TRBJ1-5): DTGVSQNPRHKITKRGQNVTFRCDPISEHNRLYWYRQTLGQGPEFLTYFQNEAQLEKSRLLSDRFSAERPKGSFSTLEIQRTEQGDSAMYLCASSLGETRGQPQHFGDGTRLSIL.